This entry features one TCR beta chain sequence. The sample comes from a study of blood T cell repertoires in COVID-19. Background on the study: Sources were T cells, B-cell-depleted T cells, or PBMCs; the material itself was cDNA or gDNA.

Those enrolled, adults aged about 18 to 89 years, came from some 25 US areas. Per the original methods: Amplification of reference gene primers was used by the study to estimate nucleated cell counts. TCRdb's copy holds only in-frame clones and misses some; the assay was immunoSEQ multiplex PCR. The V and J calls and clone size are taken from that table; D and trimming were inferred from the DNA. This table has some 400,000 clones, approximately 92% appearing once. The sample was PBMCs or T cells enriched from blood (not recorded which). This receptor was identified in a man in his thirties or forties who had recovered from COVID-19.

The CDR3 DNA is TGTGCCAGTAGTATCTACCTCAGGAATCAGCCCCAGCATTTT. This encodes CASSIYLRNQPQHF. The chain links TRBV19 to TRBJ1-5; no firm D call. Germline assignment: CDR1 LNHDA and CDR2 SQIVND (reference sequence). Trimming cost V 3 bases and J 4 bases, with 10 bases left between them. The CDR3 spans 14 residues.